Listed below are T cell receptor beta chains from one sample, sequenced in a study of T cells after yellow fever vaccination. TCRdb reprocessed the 5' RACE reads with MiXCR, giving one entry per CDR3 protein. The sample lists under 550,000 distinct CDR3 sequences; about a fifth were seen once. The sample was PBMCs, taken more than 20 days after the first yellow fever vaccination. These receptors all come from a man younger than 35 who received the YFV17D yellow fever vaccine. Each CDR3 is given without its conserved first and last residue.

v_call: TRBV12-5
j_call: TRBJ1-1
cdr3_length: 14
cdr3_aa: ASGLSRGASTTEAF

v_call: TRBV11-2
j_call: TRBJ2-1
cdr3_length: 14
cdr3_aa: ASTRYRTNSYNEQF

v_call: TRBV9
j_call: TRBJ2-5
cdr3_length: 13
cdr3_aa: ASSASGSRRETQY

v_call: TRBV27
j_call: TRBJ1-3
cdr3_length: 11
cdr3_aa: ASSLLPGNTIY

v_call: TRBV13
j_call: TRBJ2-3
cdr3_length: 14
cdr3_aa: ASSPTRGAPTDTQY

v_call: TRBV20-1
j_call: TRBJ1-2
cdr3_length: 10
cdr3_aa: SAGDSPYGYT

v_call: TRBV18
j_call: TRBJ2-3
cdr3_length: 17
cdr3_aa: ASSPTGTPVRVSTDTQY

v_call: TRBV12-3/TRBV12-4
j_call: TRBJ1-2
cdr3_length: 10
cdr3_aa: ASSSRVYGYT

v_call: TRBV4-3
j_call: TRBJ1-1
cdr3_length: 12
cdr3_aa: ASSQGRLNTEAF

v_call: TRBV11-2
j_call: TRBJ2-5
cdr3_length: 16
cdr3_aa: ASSRGGPGGTRVETQY

v_call: TRBV5-1
j_call: TRBJ1-1
cdr3_length: 12
cdr3_aa: ASSLGLSTPGAF

v_call: TRBV7-3
j_call: TRBJ2-3
cdr3_length: 15
cdr3_aa: ASSLRGHRASTDTQY

v_call: TRBV18
j_call: TRBJ2-1
cdr3_length: 12
cdr3_aa: ASSPSDLNNEQF

v_call: TRBV20-1
j_call: TRBJ2-1
cdr3_length: 11
cdr3_aa: SASPTAYNEQF

v_call: TRBV10-3
j_call: TRBJ2-3
cdr3_length: 16
cdr3_aa: AISYGRGLAASTDTQY

v_call: TRBV20-1
j_call: TRBJ2-1
cdr3_length: 11
cdr3_aa: SARGGPTNEQF

v_call: TRBV9
j_call: TRBJ2-1
cdr3_length: 10
cdr3_aa: ASSDRGNEQF

v_call: TRBV12-3/TRBV12-4
j_call: TRBJ1-5
cdr3_length: 13
cdr3_aa: ASSADRGRNQPQH

v_call: TRBV20-1
j_call: TRBJ1-1
cdr3_length: 12
cdr3_aa: SANQRGLNTEAF

v_call: TRBV20-1
j_call: TRBJ1-4
cdr3_length: 11
cdr3_aa: SASQPTNEKLF

v_call: TRBV4-3
j_call: TRBJ2-1
cdr3_length: 13
cdr3_aa: ASSRSGGIINEQF

v_call: TRBV12-3/TRBV12-4
j_call: TRBJ2-1
cdr3_length: 13
cdr3_aa: ASSLWPVSYNEQF

v_call: TRBV18
j_call: TRBJ2-7
cdr3_length: 11
cdr3_aa: ASSPRSGHEQY

v_call: TRBV3-1
j_call: TRBJ2-1
cdr3_length: 16
cdr3_aa: ASSQGFWGTTTYNEQF

v_call: TRBV25-1
j_call: TRBJ1-1
cdr3_length: 11
cdr3_aa: ASSSGQGFEAF

v_call: TRBV11-2
j_call: TRBJ2-3
cdr3_length: 12
cdr3_aa: ASSLLTGSDTQY

v_call: TRBV6-2/TRBV6-3
j_call: TRBJ1-5
cdr3_length: 11
cdr3_aa: ASTPDRSQPQH

v_call: TRBV27
j_call: TRBJ2-3
cdr3_length: 10
cdr3_aa: ASSAGWDTQY

v_call: TRBV12-3/TRBV12-4
j_call: TRBJ1-2
cdr3_length: 9
cdr3_aa: ASARGFGYT

v_call: TRBV20-1
j_call: TRBJ1-1
cdr3_length: 10
cdr3_aa: SAGQGETEAF

v_call: TRBV12-3/TRBV12-4
j_call: TRBJ1-6
cdr3_length: 12
cdr3_aa: ASSWDGLFSPLH